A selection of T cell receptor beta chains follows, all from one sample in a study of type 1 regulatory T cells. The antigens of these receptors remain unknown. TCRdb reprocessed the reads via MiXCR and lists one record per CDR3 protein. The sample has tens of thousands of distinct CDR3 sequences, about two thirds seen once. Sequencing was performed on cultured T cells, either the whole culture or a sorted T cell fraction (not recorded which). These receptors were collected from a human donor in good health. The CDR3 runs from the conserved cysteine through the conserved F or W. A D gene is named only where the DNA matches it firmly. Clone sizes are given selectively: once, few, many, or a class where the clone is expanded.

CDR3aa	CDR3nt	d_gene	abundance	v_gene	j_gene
CASSELYSNTEAFF	TGTGCCAGCAGTGAACTTTACAGCAACACTGAAGCTTTCTTT	-	-	TRBV6-1	TRBJ1-1
CASSFGETQYF	TGTGCCAGCAGCTTCGGAGAGACCCAGTACTTC	-	-	TRBV7-2	TRBJ2-5
CSARVPGGAQTQYF	TGCAGTGCTAGAGTGCCTGGGGGGGCCCAGACCCAGTACTTC	-	-	TRBV20-1	TRBJ2-5
CASSVAGNTIYF	TGTGCCAGCAGCGTAGCAGGAAACACCATATATTTT	-	-	TRBV9	TRBJ1-3
CASSSASSPLHF	TGTGCCAGCAGCTCCGCGTCCTCACCCCTCCACTTT	-	-	TRBV7-9	TRBJ1-6
CASRGSATSASYEQYF	TGTGCCAGCAGAGGTTCAGCAACTAGCGCGTCCTACGAGCAGTACTTC	TRBD2	-	TRBV27	TRBJ2-7
CASSQDSHEQYF	TGTGCCAGCAGCCAAGACAGCCACGAGCAGTACTTC	-	-	TRBV12-3/TRBV12-4	TRBJ2-7
CSARDNGRLSEAFF	TGCAGTGCTAGGGACAACGGGAGGCTTTCTGAAGCTTTCTTT	-	-	TRBV20-1	TRBJ1-1
CASSQDEAGSNQPQHF	TGCGCCAGCAGCCAAGACGAGGCAGGGAGCAATCAGCCCCAGCATTTT	-	few	TRBV4-3	TRBJ1-5
CSKPMRGGRTEAFF	TGCAGCAAACCAATGAGGGGGGGGAGGACTGAAGCTTTCTTT	-	once	TRBV20-1	TRBJ1-1
CSARVVRGGETQYF	TGCAGTGCTAGAGTGGTTAGGGGGGGGGAGACCCAGTACTTC	-	-	TRBV20-1	TRBJ2-5
CASSPTEYEHYF	TGTGCCAGCAGCCCGACAGAGTACGAGCACTACTTC	-	-	TRBV12-3/TRBV12-4	TRBJ2-7
CASSQFRGDTGELFF	TGCGCCAGCAGCCAATTCCGGGGGGATACCGGGGAGCTGTTTTTT	TRBD2	-	TRBV4-1	TRBJ2-2
CASSFYPGTGDRGGGYTF	TGCGCCAGCAGCTTTTACCCCGGGACAGGGGACCGCGGAGGGGGCTACACCTTC	TRBD1	-	TRBV5-1	TRBJ1-2
CASSGTGTRGADTQYF	TGTGCCAGCAGCGGTACCGGGACTAGAGGGGCCGATACGCAGTATTTT	TRBD2	-	TRBV7-2	TRBJ2-3
CASSFARAGEKTQYF	TGTGCCAGCAGCTTTGCTCGAGCGGGGGAGAAGACCCAGTACTTC	TRBD2	-	TRBV5-6	TRBJ2-5
CASRRREGEQYF	TGTGCCAGCAGGCGACGGGAGGGAGAGCAGTACTTC	TRBD2	-	TRBV12-3/TRBV12-4	TRBJ2-7
CASSLPPPRTQYF	TGTGCCAGCAGTTTACCACCTCCGAGGACCCAGTACTTC	-	once	TRBV12-3/TRBV12-4	TRBJ2-5
CASSLTRQGLTDTQYF	TGTGCCAGTAGTTTAACCCGACAGGGGCTGACAGATACGCAGTATTTT	TRBD1	-	TRBV19	TRBJ2-3
CASSPRVGTEAFF	TGTGCCAGTAGTCCCCGGGTGGGCACTGAAGCTTTCTTT	-	-	TRBV19	TRBJ1-1
CASSPGGTGPDTQYF	TGCGCCAGCAGCCCCGGTGGGACAGGGCCAGATACGCAGTATTTT	TRBD1	-	TRBV5-1	TRBJ2-3
CASNMTGSMNTEAFF	TGTGCCAGCAATATGACAGGGTCCATGAACACTGAAGCTTTCTTT	TRBD1	-	TRBV6-4	TRBJ1-1
CASRPFPGQGNTEAFF	TGTGCCAGCAGACCCTTTCCGGGACAGGGGAACACTGAAGCTTTCTTT	TRBD1	-	TRBV6-2/TRBV6-3	TRBJ1-1
CASSHPLAGAGVDEQFF	TGTGCCAGCAGCCATCCACTAGCGGGGGCCGGTGTCGATGAGCAGTTCTTC	TRBD2	-	TRBV3-1	TRBJ2-1
CASSVPNRADTQYF	TGTGCCAGCAGTGTACCAAACAGGGCAGATACGCAGTATTTT	-	-	TRBV25-1	TRBJ2-3
CASSGPPRGYGYTF	TGTGCCAGCAGCGGACCCCCGCGCGGCTATGGCTACACCTTC	-	-	TRBV28	TRBJ1-2
CSARDPRAADTEAFF	TGCAGTGCTAGAGATCCCAGGGCGGCCGACACTGAAGCTTTCTTT	-	-	TRBV20-1	TRBJ1-1
CASSYSGRSSYNSPLHF	TGTGCCAGCAGTTATTCGGGACGGAGCTCCTATAATTCACCCCTCCACTTT	-	-	TRBV6-5	TRBJ1-6
CASSSRINRGDTQYF	TGTGCCAGCAGCTCTCGGATCAACAGGGGAGATACGCAGTATTTT	TRBD1	-	TRBV28	TRBJ2-3
CATPWTIGALYEQYF	TGTGCCACCCCGTGGACGATAGGAGCTTTATACGAGCAGTACTTC	-	-	TRBV24-1	TRBJ2-7
CASSPQSSGLRSNQPQHF	TGTGCCAGCAGTCCACAGAGTTCCGGGTTAAGAAGCAATCAGCCCCAGCATTTT	-	once	TRBV12-3/TRBV12-4	TRBJ1-5
CASRETSFYNEQFF	TGTGCCAGCAGAGAGACTAGTTTCTACAATGAGCAGTTCTTC	-	few	TRBV7-9	TRBJ2-1
CSASLGAGGLDTQYF	TGCAGTGCTAGTCTAGGAGCGGGGGGGCTAGATACGCAGTATTTT	TRBD2	-	TRBV20-1	TRBJ2-3
CASSRYLGGATDTQYF	TGTGCCAGCAGTCGTTATCTGGGAGGGGCCACAGATACGCAGTATTTT	TRBD2	medium-sized	TRBV6-5	TRBJ2-3
CASSLTAAAPRETQYF	TGTGCCAGCAGCTTAACGGCGGCAGCCCCCCGGGAGACCCAGTACTTC	-	once	TRBV11-1	TRBJ2-5
CASSPAGGTGAYEQYF	TGCGCCAGCAGCCCCGCCGGCGGGACAGGGGCCTACGAGCAGTACTTC	TRBD1	-	TRBV5-1	TRBJ2-7
CASSPSGTGIHGYTF	TGTGCCAGCAGCCCCTCCGGGACAGGGATCCATGGCTACACCTTC	TRBD1	-	TRBV4-2	TRBJ1-2
CSALTTGTGTKNIQYF	TGCAGTGCCCTCACGACCGGGACAGGGACCAAAAACATTCAGTACTTC	TRBD1	-	TRBV20-1	TRBJ2-4
CASNQEGENSPLHF	TGCGCCAGCAATCAGGAGGGTGAGAATTCACCCCTCCACTTT	-	few	TRBV5-1	TRBJ1-6
CASSLDRTSGYTF	TGTGCCAGCAGCTTGGATCGGACATCTGGCTACACCTTC	-	-	TRBV5-8	TRBJ1-2
CASSPLRGAEETQYF	TGTGCCAGCTCACCACTCCGGGGGGCGGAAGAGACCCAGTACTTC	-	-	TRBV18	TRBJ2-5
CASKGINYNEQFF	TGTGCCAGCAAGGGGATTAACTACAATGAGCAGTTCTTC	-	-	TRBV11-2	TRBJ2-1
CASRWGSGAYEQYF	TGTGCCAGCAGGTGGGGAAGTGGGGCCTACGAGCAGTACTTC	-	few	TRBV2	TRBJ2-7
CASSLGPGLAAYNEQFF	TGTGCCAGCAGCCTCGGTCCGGGACTAGCCGCTTACAATGAGCAGTTCTTC	TRBD2	-	TRBV9	TRBJ2-1
CSAYSGGKSDTQYF	TGTAGTGCTTACTCAGGGGGGAAGTCAGATACGCAGTATTTT	-	-	TRBV20-1	TRBJ2-3
CASSVAPGTAYGYTF	TGTGCCAGCAGCGTAGCCCCCGGGACAGCCTATGGCTACACCTTC	TRBD1	once	TRBV9	TRBJ1-2
CASSLMQALTNEKLFF	TGTGCCAGCAGCTTAATGCAGGCATTAACTAATGAAAAACTGTTTTTT	-	-	TRBV7-9	TRBJ1-4
CASSPQGQLSGNTIYF	TGTGCCAGCAGCCCCCAGGGGCAACTCTCTGGAAACACCATATATTTT	-	few	TRBV7-9	TRBJ1-3
CASSLLDMNTEAFF	TGTGCCAGCAGCCTATTAGACATGAACACTGAAGCTTTCTTT	-	-	TRBV5-5	TRBJ1-1
CASRLAGGRTGELFF	TGTGCCAGCAGACTAGCGGGGGGGCGCACCGGGGAGCTGTTTTTT	TRBD2	-	TRBV6-2/TRBV6-3	TRBJ2-2
CASSQNVWEGWHGYTF	TGTGCCAGCAGCCAAAACGTGTGGGAGGGGTGGCATGGCTACACCTTC	-	once	TRBV14	TRBJ1-2
CATSRDIGTTAYNEQFF	TGTGCCACCAGCAGAGATATTGGAACAACGGCCTACAATGAGCAGTTCTTC	-	once	TRBV15	TRBJ2-1
CASSEAGQGIRDTQYF	TGCGCCAGCAGTGAGGCAGGACAGGGAATACGGGATACGCAGTATTTT	TRBD1	-	TRBV10-1	TRBJ2-3
CASSHPRTFGANVLTF	TGCGCCAGCAGCCACCCGAGGACATTTGGGGCCAACGTCCTGACTTTC	-	-	TRBV4-3	TRBJ2-6
CASSLGGGEADTQYF	TGTGCCAGCAGCTTAGGCGGGGGGGAGGCAGATACGCAGTATTTT	TRBD2	medium-sized	TRBV7-9	TRBJ2-3
CASSQGPGRTNSPLHF	TGCGCCAGCAGCCAAGGCCCGGGCCGAACGAATTCACCCCTCCACTTT	-	-	TRBV4-1	TRBJ1-6